These 5 T cell receptor beta chains originate from one sample sequenced in a study of long-term antiretroviral therapy in people with HIV. immunoSEQ v3.0 was run at survey level. Some clones are missing from TCRdb's copy, which holds only in-frame ones; the method was immunoSEQ multiplex PCR. The data contain tens of thousands of clones, around 80% of them seen just once; the ten biggest clones take up more than 7.5%. Sequencing used unsorted PBMCs, obtained almost 2.9 years after starting antiretroviral therapy. The receptors were gathered from a man aged 25-45 years with HIV.

This clone appeared once. This chain's CDR3 is CASRYYRDYSYNEQFF. CDR3 nucleotides: TGTGCCAGCAGGTATTACAGGGACTACTCCTACAATGAGCAGTTCTTC. V is TRBV5-6 and J is TRBJ2-1; TRBD2 is a possible D gene (7 bases). Germline V gives CDR1 SGHDT, CDR2 YYEEEE. This CDR3 region has 16 residues. V was clipped by 5 bases and J by 0 bases, with 15 bases between them.

The chain recombines TRBV18 with TRBJ2-7; D is uncertain. V lost 2 bases and J lost 4, with 9 bases in between. The V gene's germline CDR1 is KGHSH and CDR2 LQKENI. The CDR3 spans 13 residues. CDR3 sequence reads: CASSPRVAYEQYF. CDR3 in DNA: TGTGCCAGCTCACCAAGAGTGGCTTACGAGCAGTACTTC.

The rearrangement links TRBV5-4 to TRBJ1-2, with D possibly matching TRBD1 (6 bases). The V gene lost 3 bases and the J gene lost 8 bases, with 26 bases spanning the gap. Germline V gives CDR1 SGHNT, CDR2 YYREEE (reference sequence). The CDR3 is made up of 17 amino acids. The CDR3 region is CASSSPLGAGDRRGYTF. The CDR3 nucleotides read TGTGCCAGCAGCTCCCCCCTTGGGGCAGGGGATCGGAGAGGCTACACCTTC.

The chain uses TRBV7-9 and TRBJ2-7; TRBD1 matches at 8 bases. V lost 6 bases, J lost 2 bases, and 6 bases stayed unmatched. The CDR3 length is 14 residues. The V gene's germline CDR1 is SEHNR and CDR2 FQNEAQ (reference sequence). CDR3 in amino acids: CASSSGTGPYEQYF. Here the CDR3 DNA reads TGTGCCAGCAGTTCCGGGACAGGACCCTACGAGCAGTACTTC.

A single count supports this clone. The chain combines TRBV5-6 with TRBJ2-3; TRBD2 aligns across 12 bases. This CDR3 region has 16 residues. Trimming cost V 3 bases and J 1 base; bases outside gene matches: 3. The germline CDR1 and CDR2 sequences are SGHDT and YYEEEE. This CDR3 is CASSSLAGGRTDTQYF. The CDR3 nucleotides read TGTGCCAGCAGCTCCCTAGCGGGGGGGCGCACAGATACGCAGTATTTT. The full variable domain, its missing parts supplied by reference TRBV5-6 and TRBJ2-3, is DAGVTQSPTHLIKTRGQQVTLRCSPKSGHDTVSWYQQALGQGPQFIFQYYEEEERQRGNFPDRFSGHQFPNYSSELNVNALLLGDSALYLCASSSLAGGRTDTQYFGPGTRLTVL.